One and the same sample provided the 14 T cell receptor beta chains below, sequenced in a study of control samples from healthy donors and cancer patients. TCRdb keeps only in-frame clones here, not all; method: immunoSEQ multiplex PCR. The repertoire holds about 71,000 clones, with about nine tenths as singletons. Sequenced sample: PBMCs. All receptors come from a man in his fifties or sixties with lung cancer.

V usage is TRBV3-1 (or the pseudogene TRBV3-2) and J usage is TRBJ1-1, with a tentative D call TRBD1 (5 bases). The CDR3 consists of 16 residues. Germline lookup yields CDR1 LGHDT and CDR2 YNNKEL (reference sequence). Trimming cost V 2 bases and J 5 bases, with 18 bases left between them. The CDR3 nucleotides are TGTGCCAGCAGCCAAATTGGGGCGGGGGGGAGTACTGAAGCTTTCTTT. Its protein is CASSQIGAGGSTEAFF.

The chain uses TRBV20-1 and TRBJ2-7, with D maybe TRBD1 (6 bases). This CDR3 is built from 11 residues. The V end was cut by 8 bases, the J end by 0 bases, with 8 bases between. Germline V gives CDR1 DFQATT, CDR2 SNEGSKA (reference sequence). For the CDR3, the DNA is TGCAGTACAGGGAGCTCCTACGAGCAGTACTTC. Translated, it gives CSTGSSYEQYF.

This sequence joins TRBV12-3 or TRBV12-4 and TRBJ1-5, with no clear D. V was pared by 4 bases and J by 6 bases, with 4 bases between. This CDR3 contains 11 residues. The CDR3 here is CASSSSQPQHF. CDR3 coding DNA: TGTGCCAGCAGTTCGAGTCAGCCCCAGCATTTT.

CDR3 coding DNA: TGTGCCAGCAGCCTAGGGGGGTCCAGCGAAAAACTGTTTTTT. Encoded protein: CASSLGGSSEKLFF. This chain joins TRBV5-4 and TRBJ1-4, with TRBD1 as a possible D gene (6 bases). The CDR3 is 14 residues long. Between the trimmed V and J ends, which lost 4 bases and 8 bases, there was a span of 15 bases. Germline V CDR1 and CDR2: SGHNT, YYREEE (reference sequence).

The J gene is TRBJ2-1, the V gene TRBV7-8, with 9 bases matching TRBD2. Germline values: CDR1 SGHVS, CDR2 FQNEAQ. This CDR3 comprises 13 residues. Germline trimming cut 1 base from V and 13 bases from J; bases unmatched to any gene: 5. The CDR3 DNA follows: TGTGCCAGCAGCTTAGAGAGGCGGGGGGGACAGTTCTTC. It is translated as CASSLERRGGQFF.

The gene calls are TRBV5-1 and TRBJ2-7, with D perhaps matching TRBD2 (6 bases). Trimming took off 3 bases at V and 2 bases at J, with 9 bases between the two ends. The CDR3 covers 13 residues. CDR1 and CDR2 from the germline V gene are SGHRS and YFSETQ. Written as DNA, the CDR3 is TGCGCCAGCAGCTCTGGAGGGACCTACGAGCAGTACTTC. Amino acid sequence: CASSSGGTYEQYF.

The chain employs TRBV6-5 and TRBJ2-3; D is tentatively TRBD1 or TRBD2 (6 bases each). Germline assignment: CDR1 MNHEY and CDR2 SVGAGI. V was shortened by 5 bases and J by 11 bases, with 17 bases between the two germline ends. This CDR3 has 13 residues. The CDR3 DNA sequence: TGTGCCAGCAGTAAAATTAACGGGGGCTGGCAGTATTTT. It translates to CASSKINGGWQYF.

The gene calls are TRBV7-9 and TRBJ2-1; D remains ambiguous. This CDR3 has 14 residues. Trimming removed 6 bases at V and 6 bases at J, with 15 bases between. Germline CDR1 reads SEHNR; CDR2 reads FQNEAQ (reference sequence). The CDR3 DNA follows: TGTGCCAGCAGTTCATCCTTCTTTAGCAATGAGCAGTTCTTC. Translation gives CASSSSFFSNEQFF.

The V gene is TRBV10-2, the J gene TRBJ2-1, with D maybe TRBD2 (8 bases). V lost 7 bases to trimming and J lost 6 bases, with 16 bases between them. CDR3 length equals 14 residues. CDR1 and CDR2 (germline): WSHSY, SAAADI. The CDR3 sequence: CASKPGGDSNEQFF. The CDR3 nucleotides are TGCGCCAGCAAACCCGGGGGGGACAGCAATGAGCAGTTCTTC.

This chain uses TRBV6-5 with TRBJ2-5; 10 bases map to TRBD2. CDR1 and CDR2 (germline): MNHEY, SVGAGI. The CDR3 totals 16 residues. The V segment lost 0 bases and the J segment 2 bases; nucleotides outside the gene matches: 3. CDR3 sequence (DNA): TGTGCCAGCAGTTACTCCAGCGGGGGGGAACAAGAGACCCAGTACTTC. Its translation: CASSYSSGGEQETQYF.

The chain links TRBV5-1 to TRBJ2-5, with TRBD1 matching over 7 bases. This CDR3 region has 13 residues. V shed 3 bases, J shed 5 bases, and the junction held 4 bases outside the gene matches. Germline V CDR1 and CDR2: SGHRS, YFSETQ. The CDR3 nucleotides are TGCGCCAGCAGCTCTGGGACAGAGGAGACCCAGTACTTC. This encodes CASSSGTEETQYF.

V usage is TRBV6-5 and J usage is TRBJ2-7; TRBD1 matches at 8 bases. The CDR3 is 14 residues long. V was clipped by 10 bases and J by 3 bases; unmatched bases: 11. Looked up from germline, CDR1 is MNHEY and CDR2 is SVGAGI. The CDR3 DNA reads TGTGCCACTCTCGGACAGGGCAGGTTCTACGAGCAGTACGTC. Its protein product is CATLGQGRFYEQYV.

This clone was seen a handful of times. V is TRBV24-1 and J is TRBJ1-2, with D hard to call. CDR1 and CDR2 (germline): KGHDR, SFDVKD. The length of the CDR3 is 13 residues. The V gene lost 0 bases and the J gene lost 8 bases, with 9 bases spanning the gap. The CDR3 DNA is TGTGCCACCAGTGATTTGCATTCAGAAGGCTACACCTTC. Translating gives CATSDLHSEGYTF.

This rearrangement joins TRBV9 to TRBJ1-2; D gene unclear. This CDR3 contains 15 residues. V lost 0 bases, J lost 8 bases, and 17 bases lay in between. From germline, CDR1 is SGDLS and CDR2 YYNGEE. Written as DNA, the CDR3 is TGTGCCAGCAGCGTAGAAAGCTCGGGCAGGAGCGGCTACACCTTC. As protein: CASSVESSGRSGYTF.